The rows below give T cell receptor beta chains drawn from one sample of a study of blood T cell repertoires in COVID-19. Profiled with immunoSEQ multiplex PCR; TCRdb holds only in-frame clones, not every one. The sample records 72,000 or so clones, about 90% being singletons. Sample: peripheral blood. Every receptor here comes from a man in his fifties with active COVID-19. Each CDR3 is given with its conserved first and last residue. Fields, in order: V gene, D gene, J gene, clone size, CDR3 DNA, CDR3 protein. D genes are given only for firm matches. Not all rows give a size; the values are once, few, many and, for expanded clones, a class.

v_call: TRBV19; d_call: .; j_call: TRBJ1-2; clone_size: .; cdr3_nt: TGTGCCAGTAGTATCGTGACAGGACCTAACTATGGCTACACCTTC; cdr3_aa: CASSIVTGPNYGYTF
v_call: TRBV6-5; d_call: TRBD1; j_call: TRBJ2-1; clone_size: .; cdr3_nt: TGTGCCAGCAAAGCGAGACAGGGGGTAGATGAGCAGTTCTTC; cdr3_aa: CASKARQGVDEQFF
v_call: TRBV28; d_call: .; j_call: TRBJ2-4; clone_size: .; cdr3_nt: TGTGCCAGCAGTTTAGGACAAATAGCCAAAAACATTCAGTACTTC; cdr3_aa: CASSLGQIAKNIQYF
v_call: TRBV6-1; d_call: .; j_call: TRBJ1-2; clone_size: .; cdr3_nt: TGTGCCAGCAGTGAAGGAGGGCCAGTCTATGGCTACACCTTC; cdr3_aa: CASSEGGPVYGYTF
v_call: TRBV4-2; d_call: TRBD2; j_call: TRBJ2-3; clone_size: .; cdr3_nt: TGTGCCAGCAGCCAAGACACTTCTGCGGGGGGGCAAGATACGCAGTATTTT; cdr3_aa: CASSQDTSAGGQDTQYF
v_call: TRBV18; d_call: TRBD1; j_call: TRBJ2-3; clone_size: .; cdr3_nt: TGTGCCAGCTCATCCGGGACAGGGCATCAGGATACGCAGTATTTT; cdr3_aa: CASSSGTGHQDTQYF
v_call: TRBV30; d_call: TRBD2; j_call: TRBJ2-7; clone_size: few; cdr3_nt: TGTAGCGGGTCGAGCGGGGTCTCCTACGAGCAGTACTTC; cdr3_aa: CSGSSGVSYEQYF
v_call: TRBV28; d_call: TRBD1; j_call: TRBJ1-1; clone_size: .; cdr3_nt: TGTGCCAGCAGCAAAACCAGGGGGCCCTCCAGCAGAAACACTGAAGCTTTCTTT; cdr3_aa: CASSKTRGPSSRNTEAFF
v_call: TRBV28; d_call: .; j_call: TRBJ1-3; clone_size: .; cdr3_nt: TGTGCCAGCAGTTTGGAGGCTGGAAACACCATATATTTT; cdr3_aa: CASSLEAGNTIYF
v_call: TRBV5-1; d_call: .; j_call: TRBJ2-7; clone_size: .; cdr3_nt: TGCGCCAGCAGCCCGCTACAGGGAACCCGCGAGCAGTACTTC; cdr3_aa: CASSPLQGTREQYF
v_call: TRBV5-8; d_call: .; j_call: TRBJ2-7; clone_size: .; cdr3_nt: TGTGCCAGCAGGAAAGGACTGGGACTCTACGAGCAGTACTTC; cdr3_aa: CASRKGLGLYEQYF
v_call: TRBV24-1; d_call: TRBD2; j_call: TRBJ2-3; clone_size: .; cdr3_nt: TGTGCCACCAGTGATAGCGGGAGAGGGGATACGCAGTATTTT; cdr3_aa: CATSDSGRGDTQYF
v_call: TRBV10-1; d_call: TRBD1; j_call: TRBJ1-6; clone_size: .; cdr3_nt: TGCGCCAGCAGTGGGAGACAGGGGGCCTGTAATTCACCCCTCCACTTT; cdr3_aa: CASSGRQGACNSPLHF
v_call: TRBV7-2; d_call: TRBD1; j_call: TRBJ1-6; clone_size: .; cdr3_nt: TGTGCCAGCAGCGGGACAGTAAATTCACCCCTCCACTTT; cdr3_aa: CASSGTVNSPLHF
v_call: TRBV25-1; d_call: TRBD2; j_call: TRBJ2-1; clone_size: .; cdr3_nt: TGTGCCAGCAGTGAATTGGTAGCGGGGTACAATGAGCAGTTCTTC; cdr3_aa: CASSELVAGYNEQFF
v_call: TRBV5-6; d_call: TRBD1; j_call: TRBJ2-1; clone_size: .; cdr3_nt: TGTGCCAGCAGCCCGCTCCAGGGGGCGCGCGACAATGAGCAGTTCTTC; cdr3_aa: CASSPLQGARDNEQFF
v_call: TRBV5-1; d_call: TRBD2; j_call: TRBJ2-3; clone_size: .; cdr3_nt: TGCGCCAGCAGCACCGGGACTAGCGGGGGCGGGGGCACAGATACGCAGTATTTT; cdr3_aa: CASSTGTSGGGGTDTQYF
v_call: TRBV4-2; d_call: TRBD2; j_call: TRBJ2-7; clone_size: .; cdr3_nt: TGTGCCAGCAGCCAAGCTTCAGCGGGGGGGATCTCCTACGAGCAGTACTTC; cdr3_aa: CASSQASAGGISYEQYF
v_call: TRBV7-3; d_call: TRBD2; j_call: TRBJ2-5; clone_size: .; cdr3_nt: TGTGCCAGCAGCCCCGGGACTAGCGGGGAACAAGAGACCCAGTACTTC; cdr3_aa: CASSPGTSGEQETQYF
v_call: TRBV4-3; d_call: TRBD2; j_call: TRBJ2-6; clone_size: .; cdr3_nt: TGCGCCAGCAGCCACTACCCAGCGGGAGGGGCCTCTGGGGCCAACGTCCTGACTTTC; cdr3_aa: CASSHYPAGGASGANVLTF
v_call: TRBV30; d_call: TRBD2; j_call: TRBJ2-7; clone_size: .; cdr3_nt: TGTGCCTGGAGTAGACTAGCGGGCCCCTACGAGCAGTACTTC; cdr3_aa: CAWSRLAGPYEQYF
v_call: TRBV7-9; d_call: TRBD2; j_call: TRBJ2-1; clone_size: .; cdr3_nt: TGTGCCAGCAGCTTTAGTCTTCCGGGAGGGAATGAGCAGTTCTTC; cdr3_aa: CASSFSLPGGNEQFF